One sample yielded the 3 T cell receptor beta chains listed below, sequenced in a study of blood T cell repertoires in COVID-19 (dated by TCRdb to the early 2020s). Library construction relied on the immunoSEQ multiplex PCR assay. TCRdb holds this immuneACCESS table with in-frame rearrangements only. Some clones are missing; in checked studies, unresolved V genes explain under half, and the rest has no known cause. The sample table records 95,000 or so clones; around 87% of these occur just once. The ten largest clones add up to roughly 15% of the sample. The sequenced sample was peripheral blood. The receptors come from a human donor in a cohort sampled during active COVID-19.

This clone occurred a few times. This chain connects TRBV4-1 to TRBJ1-2; D ambiguous. The germline V gene has CDR1 MGHRA and CDR2 YSYEKL. The CDR3 covers 13 residues. V was shortened by 1 base and J by 5 bases, with 8 bases between the two germline ends. The CDR3 protein is CASSQGGGYGYTF. CDR3 nucleotide sequence: TGCGCCAGCAGCCAAGGGGGAGGGTATGGCTACACCTTC.

The V call is TRBV3-1 (or the pseudogene TRBV3-2), the J call TRBJ1-1; D remains unclear. The CDR3 runs to 13 residues. Trimming cost V 0 bases and J 8 bases, with 10 bases left between them. The V gene's germline CDR1 is LGHDT and CDR2 YNNKEL (reference sequence). The CDR3 protein is CASSQDRAGEAFF. In DNA, the CDR3 is TGTGCCAGCAGCCAAGATCGGGCGGGGGAAGCTTTCTTT.

The chain joins TRBV11-1 to TRBJ2-1, with 11 nucleotides matching TRBD2. V shed 1 base and J 7 bases; nucleotides not matched to a gene: 6. This CDR3 region has 16 residues. Germline lookup yields CDR1 SGHAT and CDR2 FQDESV (reference sequence). CDR3 loop: CASSLVSIAGGNEQFF. The CDR3 nucleotides read TGTGCCAGCAGCTTAGTTTCGATAGCGGGGGGGAATGAGCAGTTCTTC. The entire variable domain, with the rest obtained from reference TRBV11-1 and TRBJ2-1, is as follows: EAEVAQSPRYKITEKSQAVAFWCDPISGHATLYWYRQILGQGPELLVQFQDESVVDDSQLPKDRFSAERLKGVDSTLKIQPAELGDSAMYLCASSLVSIAGGNEQFFGPGTRLTVL.